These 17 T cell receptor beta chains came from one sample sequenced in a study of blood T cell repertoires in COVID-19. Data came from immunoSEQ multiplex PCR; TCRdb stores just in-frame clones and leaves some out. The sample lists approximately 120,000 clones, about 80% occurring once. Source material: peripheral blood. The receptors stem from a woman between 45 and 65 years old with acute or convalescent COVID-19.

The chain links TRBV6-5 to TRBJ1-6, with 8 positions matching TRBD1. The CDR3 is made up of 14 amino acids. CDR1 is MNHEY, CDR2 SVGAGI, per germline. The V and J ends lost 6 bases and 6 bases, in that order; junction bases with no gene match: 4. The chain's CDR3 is CASRTGVPNSPLHF. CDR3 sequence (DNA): TGTGCCAGCAGGACAGGGGTTCCTAATTCACCCCTCCACTTT.

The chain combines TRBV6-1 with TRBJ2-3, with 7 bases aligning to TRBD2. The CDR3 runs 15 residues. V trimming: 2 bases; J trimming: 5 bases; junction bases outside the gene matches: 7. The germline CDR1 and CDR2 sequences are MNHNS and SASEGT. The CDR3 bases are TGTGCCAGCAGTGAATTCGCGGGGAGGGGAGATACGCAGTATTTT. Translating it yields CASSEFAGRGDTQYF.

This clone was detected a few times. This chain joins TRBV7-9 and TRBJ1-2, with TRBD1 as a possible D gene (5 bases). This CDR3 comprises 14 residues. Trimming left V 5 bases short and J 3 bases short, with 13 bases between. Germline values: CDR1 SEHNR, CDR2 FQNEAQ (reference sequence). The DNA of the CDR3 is TGTGCCAGCAGCCCTGGGACGGGGGACTATGGCTACACCTTC. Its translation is CASSPGTGDYGYTF.

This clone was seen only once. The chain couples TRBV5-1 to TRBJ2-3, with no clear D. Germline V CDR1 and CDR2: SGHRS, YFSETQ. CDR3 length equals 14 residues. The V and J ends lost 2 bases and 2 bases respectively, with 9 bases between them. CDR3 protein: CASSLETATDTQYF. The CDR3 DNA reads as TGCGCCAGCAGCTTAGAAACAGCCACAGATACGCAGTATTTT.

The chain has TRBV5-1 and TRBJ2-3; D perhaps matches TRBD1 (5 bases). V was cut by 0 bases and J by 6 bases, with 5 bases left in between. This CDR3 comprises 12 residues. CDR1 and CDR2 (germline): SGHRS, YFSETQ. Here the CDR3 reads CASSLEGDTQYF. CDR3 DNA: TGCGCCAGCAGCTTGGAGGGGGATACGCAGTATTTT.

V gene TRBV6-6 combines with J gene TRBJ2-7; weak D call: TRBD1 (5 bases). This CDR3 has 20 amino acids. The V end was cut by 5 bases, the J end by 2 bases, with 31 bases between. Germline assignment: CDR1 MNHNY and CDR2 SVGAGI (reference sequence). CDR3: CASSRKGPTVRWSGTYEQYF. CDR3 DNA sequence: TGTGCCAGCAGTCGAAAAGGACCGACAGTTAGGTGGTCCGGTACCTACGAGCAGTACTTC.

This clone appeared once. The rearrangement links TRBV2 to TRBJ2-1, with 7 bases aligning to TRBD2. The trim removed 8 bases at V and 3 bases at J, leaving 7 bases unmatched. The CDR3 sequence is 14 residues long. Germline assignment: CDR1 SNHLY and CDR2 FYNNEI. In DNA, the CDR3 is TGTGCCAGCGGTAGTAGCGGGCACTACAATGAGCAGTTCTTC. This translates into CASGSSGHYNEQFF.

Here the CDR3 DNA reads TGTGCCATCAGCGGGGGAGGACAGGGGAGTATCGATGGCTACACCTTC. Translated: CAISGGGQGSIDGYTF. This chain links TRBV10-3 with TRBJ1-2, with 9 positions matching TRBD1. The ends lost 6 bases at V and 6 bases at J; junction bases unmatched: 14. Germline CDR1 is ENHRY and CDR2 is SYGVKD. The CDR3 runs to 16 residues.

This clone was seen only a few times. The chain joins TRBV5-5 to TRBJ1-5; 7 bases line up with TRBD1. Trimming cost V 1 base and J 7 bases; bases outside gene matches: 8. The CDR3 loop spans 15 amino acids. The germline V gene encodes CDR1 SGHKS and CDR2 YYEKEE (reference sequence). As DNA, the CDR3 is TGTGCCAGCAGCTTGTTCCCGGGACAGAAACAGCCCCAGCATTTT. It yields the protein CASSLFPGQKQPQHF.

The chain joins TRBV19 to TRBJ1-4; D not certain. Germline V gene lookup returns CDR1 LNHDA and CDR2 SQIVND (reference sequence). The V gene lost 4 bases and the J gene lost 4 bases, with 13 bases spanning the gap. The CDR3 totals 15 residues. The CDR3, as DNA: TGTGCCAGTAGTAGTCAAGGAGGCGGTAATGAAAAACTGTTTTTT. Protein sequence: CASSSQGGGNEKLFF.

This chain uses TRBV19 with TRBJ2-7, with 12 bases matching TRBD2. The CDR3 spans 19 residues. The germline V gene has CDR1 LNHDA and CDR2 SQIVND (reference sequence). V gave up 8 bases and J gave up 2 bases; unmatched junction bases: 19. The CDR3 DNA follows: TGTGCCAGTGGCAAGACAGGCCCTAGCGGGGGGGGACAAGCCTACGAGCAGTACTTC. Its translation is CASGKTGPSGGGQAYEQYF.

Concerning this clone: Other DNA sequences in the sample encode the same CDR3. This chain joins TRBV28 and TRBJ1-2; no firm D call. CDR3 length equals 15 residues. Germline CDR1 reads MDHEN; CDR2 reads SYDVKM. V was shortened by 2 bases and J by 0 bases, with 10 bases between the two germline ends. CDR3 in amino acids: CASSLGLGANYGYTF. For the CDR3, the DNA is TGTGCCAGCAGTTTAGGGCTGGGAGCTAACTATGGCTACACCTTC.

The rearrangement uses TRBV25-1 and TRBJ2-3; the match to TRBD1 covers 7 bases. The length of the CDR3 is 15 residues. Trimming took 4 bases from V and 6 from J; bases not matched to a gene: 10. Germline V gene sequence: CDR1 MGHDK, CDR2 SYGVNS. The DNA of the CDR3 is TGTGCCAGCAGTGTGACAGGGTTGAGGGTGGATACGCAGTATTTT. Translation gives CASSVTGLRVDTQYF.

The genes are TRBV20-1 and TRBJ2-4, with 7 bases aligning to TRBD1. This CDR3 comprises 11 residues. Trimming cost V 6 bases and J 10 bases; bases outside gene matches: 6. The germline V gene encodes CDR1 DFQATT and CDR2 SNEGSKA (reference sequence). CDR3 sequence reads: CSARDRGIQYF. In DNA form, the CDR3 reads TGCAGTGCCCGGGACAGAGGGATTCAGTACTTC.

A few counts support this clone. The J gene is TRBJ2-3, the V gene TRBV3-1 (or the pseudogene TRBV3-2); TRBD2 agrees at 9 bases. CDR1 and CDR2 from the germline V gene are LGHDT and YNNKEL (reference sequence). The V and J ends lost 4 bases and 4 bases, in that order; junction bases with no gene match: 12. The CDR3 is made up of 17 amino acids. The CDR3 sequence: CASSLRALTSGADTQYF. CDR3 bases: TGTGCCAGCAGCCTCCGGGCCCTGACTAGCGGTGCAGATACGCAGTATTTT.

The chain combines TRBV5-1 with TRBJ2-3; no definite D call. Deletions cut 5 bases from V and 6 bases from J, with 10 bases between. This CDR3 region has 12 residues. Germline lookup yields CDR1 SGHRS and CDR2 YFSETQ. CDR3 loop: CASRYFGDTQYF. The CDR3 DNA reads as TGCGCCAGCAGATACTTCGGGGATACGCAGTATTTT.

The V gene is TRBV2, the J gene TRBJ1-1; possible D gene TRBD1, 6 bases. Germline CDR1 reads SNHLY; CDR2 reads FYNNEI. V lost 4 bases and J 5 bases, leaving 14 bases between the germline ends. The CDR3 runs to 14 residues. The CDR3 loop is CASSVGGGTTEAFF. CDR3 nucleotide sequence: TGTGCCAGCAGTGTGGGAGGGGGGACAACTGAAGCTTTCTTT.